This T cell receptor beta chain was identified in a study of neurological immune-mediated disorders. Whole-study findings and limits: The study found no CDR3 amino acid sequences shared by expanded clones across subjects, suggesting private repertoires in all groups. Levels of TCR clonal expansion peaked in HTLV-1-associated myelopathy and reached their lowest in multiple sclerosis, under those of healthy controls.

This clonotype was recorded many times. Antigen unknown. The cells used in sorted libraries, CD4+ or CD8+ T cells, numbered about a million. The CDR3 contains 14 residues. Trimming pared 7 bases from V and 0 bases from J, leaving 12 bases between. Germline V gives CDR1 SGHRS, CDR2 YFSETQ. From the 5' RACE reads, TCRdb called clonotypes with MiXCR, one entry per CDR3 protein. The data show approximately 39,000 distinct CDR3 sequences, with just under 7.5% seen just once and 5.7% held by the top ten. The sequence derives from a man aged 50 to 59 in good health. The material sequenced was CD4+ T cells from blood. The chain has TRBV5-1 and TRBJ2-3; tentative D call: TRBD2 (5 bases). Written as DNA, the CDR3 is TGCGCCAGCGGACTGCAGAGTAGCACAGATACGCAGTATTTT. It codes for CASGLQSSTDTQYF.